This T cell receptor (beta chain) was found in a study of blood T cell repertoires in COVID-19. As for the study in general: The cDNA or gDNA used as material had been derived from T cells, B-cell-depleted T cells, or PBMCs.

V was trimmed by 3 bases and J by 4 bases, leaving 9 bases between them. The CDR3 is made up of 13 amino acids. Looked up from germline, CDR1 is LNHDA and CDR2 is SQIVND (reference sequence). Per the study methods: Counts of nucleated cells, estimated from reference gene primer amplification, were obtained. TCRdb keeps only in-frame clones here, not all; method: immunoSEQ multiplex PCR. The V and J calls and the clone size are those of that table, but D and trimming were determined from the DNA. The sample has 50,000 or so clones; around 86% are singletons. The chain combines TRBV19 with TRBJ1-1, with D unclear. The sequence was obtained from a woman older than 75 with acute or convalescent COVID-19. The sequencing sample was made of peripheral blood. The CDR3 region has the DNA TGTGCCAGTAGTATCAAGGAGCGCACTGAAGCTTTCTTT. This gives the protein CASSIKERTEAFF.